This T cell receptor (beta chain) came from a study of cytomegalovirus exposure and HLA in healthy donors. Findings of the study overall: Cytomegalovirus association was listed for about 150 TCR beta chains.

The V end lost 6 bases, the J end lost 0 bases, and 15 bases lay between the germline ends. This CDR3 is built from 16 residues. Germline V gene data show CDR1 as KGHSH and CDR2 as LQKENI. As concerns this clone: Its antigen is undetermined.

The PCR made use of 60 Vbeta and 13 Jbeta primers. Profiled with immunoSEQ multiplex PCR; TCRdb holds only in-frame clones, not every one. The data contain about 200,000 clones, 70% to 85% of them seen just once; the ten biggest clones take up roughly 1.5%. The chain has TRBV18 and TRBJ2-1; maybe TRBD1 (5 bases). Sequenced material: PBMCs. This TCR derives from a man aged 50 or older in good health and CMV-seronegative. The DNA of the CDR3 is TGTGCCAGCTCCCCAGGACAATCTAGCTCCTACAATGAGCAGTTCTTC. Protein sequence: CASSPGQSSSYNEQFF.